What follows is one T cell receptor (beta chain) and its context. Its target is not known. Template switching introduced a universal primer site, and the cDNA bore unique molecular identifiers. TCRdb re-analysed the 5' RACE reads in MiXCR, keeping a single row per CDR3 protein. The table has 400,000 to 500,000 distinct CDR3 sequences, around 20% seen once. These data belong to a study of identical twins. Whole-study results and caveats: A cross-sectional statistical analysis, not follow-up of the same donors, supported the conclusions. Within monozygotic twins, out-of-frame TCR alpha sharing was underestimated by the models.

There are 16 residues in the CDR3. V was pared by 0 bases and J by 3 bases, with 6 bases of the junction left unmatched. CDR1 and CDR2 (germline): DFQATT, SNEGSKA (reference sequence). The rearrangement uses TRBV20-1 and TRBJ2-3; 10 nucleotides match TRBD2. The TCR comes from a man aged 50-60 years in good health. Sequences were obtained from naive T cells sorted from blood. The CDR3 here is CSARDPLAGATDTQYF. The CDR3 DNA sequence: TGCAGTGCTAGAGACCCCCTAGCGGGAGCGACAGATACGCAGTATTTT.